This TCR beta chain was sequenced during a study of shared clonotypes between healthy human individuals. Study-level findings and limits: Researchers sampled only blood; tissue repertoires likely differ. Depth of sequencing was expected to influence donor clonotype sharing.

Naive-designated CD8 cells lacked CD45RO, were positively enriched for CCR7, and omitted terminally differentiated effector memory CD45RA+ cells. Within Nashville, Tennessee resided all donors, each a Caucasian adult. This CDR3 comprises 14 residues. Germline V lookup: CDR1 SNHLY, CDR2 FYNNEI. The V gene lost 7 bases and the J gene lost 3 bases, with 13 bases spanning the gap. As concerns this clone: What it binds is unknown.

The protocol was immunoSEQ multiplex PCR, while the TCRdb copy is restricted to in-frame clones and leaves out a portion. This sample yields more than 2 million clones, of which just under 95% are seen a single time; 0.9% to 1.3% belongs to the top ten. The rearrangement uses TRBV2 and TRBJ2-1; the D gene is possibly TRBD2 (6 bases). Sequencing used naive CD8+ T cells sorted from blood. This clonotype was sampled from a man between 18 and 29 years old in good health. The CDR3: CASKWEEGYNEQFF. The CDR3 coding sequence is TGTGCCAGCAAGTGGGAGGAAGGCTACAATGAGCAGTTCTTC.